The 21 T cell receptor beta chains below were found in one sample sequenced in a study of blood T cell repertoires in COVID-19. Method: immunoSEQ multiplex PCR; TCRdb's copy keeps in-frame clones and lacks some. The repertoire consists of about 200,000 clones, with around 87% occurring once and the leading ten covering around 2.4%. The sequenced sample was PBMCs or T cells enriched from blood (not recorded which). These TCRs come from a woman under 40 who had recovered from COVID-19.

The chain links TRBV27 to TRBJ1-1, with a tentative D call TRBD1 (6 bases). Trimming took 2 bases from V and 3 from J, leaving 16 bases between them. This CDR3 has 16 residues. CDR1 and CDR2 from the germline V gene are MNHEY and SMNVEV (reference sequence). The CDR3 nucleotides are TGTGCCAGCAGTTTAAGGCAGGGGCCCGGTCACACTGAAGCTTTCTTT. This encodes CASSLRQGPGHTEAFF.

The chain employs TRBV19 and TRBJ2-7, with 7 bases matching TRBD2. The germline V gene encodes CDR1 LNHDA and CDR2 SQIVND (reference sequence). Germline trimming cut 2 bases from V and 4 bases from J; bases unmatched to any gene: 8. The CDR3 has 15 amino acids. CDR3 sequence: CASSISPTSEYEQYF. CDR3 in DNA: TGTGCCAGTAGTATAAGCCCAACTAGCGAGTACGAGCAGTACTTC.

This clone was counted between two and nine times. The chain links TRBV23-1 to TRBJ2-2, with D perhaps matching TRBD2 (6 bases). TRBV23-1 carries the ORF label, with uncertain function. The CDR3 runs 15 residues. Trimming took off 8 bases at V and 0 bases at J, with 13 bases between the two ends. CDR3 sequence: CASGRDPANTGELFF. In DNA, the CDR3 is TGCGCCAGCGGGCGGGACCCCGCGAACACCGGGGAGCTGTTTTTT.

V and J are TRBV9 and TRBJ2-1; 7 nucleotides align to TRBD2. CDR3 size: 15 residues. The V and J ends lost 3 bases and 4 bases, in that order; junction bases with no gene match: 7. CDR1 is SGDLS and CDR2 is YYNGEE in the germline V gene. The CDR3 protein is CASSASGIQYNEQFF. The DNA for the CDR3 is TGTGCCAGCAGCGCGAGCGGGATACAATACAATGAGCAGTTCTTC.

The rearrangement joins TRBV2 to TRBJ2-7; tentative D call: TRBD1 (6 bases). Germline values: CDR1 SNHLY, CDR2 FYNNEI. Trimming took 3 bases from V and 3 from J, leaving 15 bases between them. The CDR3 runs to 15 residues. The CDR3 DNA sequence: TGTGCCAGCAGTGAGGGAAGGGGGTTGCTCTACGAGCAGTACTTC. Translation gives CASSEGRGLLYEQYF.

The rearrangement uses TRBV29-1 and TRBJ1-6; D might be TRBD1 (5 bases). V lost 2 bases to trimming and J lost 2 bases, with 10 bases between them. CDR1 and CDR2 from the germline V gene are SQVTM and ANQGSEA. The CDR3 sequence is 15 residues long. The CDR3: CSVEMQGPYNSPLHF. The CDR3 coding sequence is TGCAGCGTTGAAATGCAGGGCCCCTATAATTCACCCCTCCACTTT.

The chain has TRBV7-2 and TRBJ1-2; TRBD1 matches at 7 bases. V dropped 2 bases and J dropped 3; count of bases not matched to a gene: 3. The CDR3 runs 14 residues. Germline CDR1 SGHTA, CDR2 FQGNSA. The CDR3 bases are TGTGCCAGCAGCTTAAAGGGGGCCGACTATGGCTACACCTTC. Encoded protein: CASSLKGADYGYTF.

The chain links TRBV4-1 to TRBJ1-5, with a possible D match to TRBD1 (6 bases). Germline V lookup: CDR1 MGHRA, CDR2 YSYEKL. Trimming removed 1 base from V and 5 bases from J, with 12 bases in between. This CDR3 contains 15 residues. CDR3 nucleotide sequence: TGCGCCAGCAGCCAAGGGACAGTCACTTATCAGCCCCAGCATTTT. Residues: CASSQGTVTYQPQHF.

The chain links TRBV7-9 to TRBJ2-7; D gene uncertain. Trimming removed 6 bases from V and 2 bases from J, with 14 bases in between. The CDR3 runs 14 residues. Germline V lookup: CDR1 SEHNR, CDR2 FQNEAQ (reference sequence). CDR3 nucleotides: TGTGCCAGCAGTCCATCGGGTACGACCTACGAGCAGTACTTC. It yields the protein CASSPSGTTYEQYF. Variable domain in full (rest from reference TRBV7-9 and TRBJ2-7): DTGVSQNPRHKITKRGQNVTFRCDPISEHNRLYWYRQTLGQGPEFLTYFQNEAQLEKSRLLSDRFSAERPKGSFSTLEIQRTEQGDSAMYLCASSPSGTTYEQYFGPGTRLTVT.

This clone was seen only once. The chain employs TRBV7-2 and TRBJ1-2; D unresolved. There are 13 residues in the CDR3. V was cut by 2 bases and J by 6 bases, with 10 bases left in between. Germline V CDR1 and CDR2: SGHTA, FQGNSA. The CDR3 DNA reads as TGTGCCAGCAGCTTACGTTACGGGGATGGCTACACCTTC. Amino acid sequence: CASSLRYGDGYTF. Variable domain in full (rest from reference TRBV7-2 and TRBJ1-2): GAGVSQSPSNKVTEKGKDVELRCDPISGHTALYWYRQSLGQGLEFLIYFQGNSAPDKSGLPSDRFSAERTGGSVSTLTIQRTQQEDSAVYLCASSLRYGDGYTFGSGTRLTVV.

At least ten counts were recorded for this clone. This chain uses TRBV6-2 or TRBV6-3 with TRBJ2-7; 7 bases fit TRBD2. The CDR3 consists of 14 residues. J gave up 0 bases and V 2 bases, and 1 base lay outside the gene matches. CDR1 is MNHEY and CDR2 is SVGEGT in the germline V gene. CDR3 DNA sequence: TGTGCCAGCAGTTACGGGGAGGGCTCCTACGAGCAGTACTTC. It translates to CASSYGEGSYEQYF.

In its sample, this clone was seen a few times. CDR3 DNA: TGTGCCAGCAGCCAGGGTCATGGGGTCAAGGTGTACGAGCAGTACTTC. As protein: CASSQGHGVKVYEQYF. The chain links TRBV7-2 to TRBJ2-7; perhaps TRBD1 as D (5 bases). With 5 bases removed from V and 4 bases from J, the gap between germline ends came to 21 bases. Germline V gene data show CDR1 as SGHTA and CDR2 as FQGNSA. This CDR3 is 16 amino acids long.

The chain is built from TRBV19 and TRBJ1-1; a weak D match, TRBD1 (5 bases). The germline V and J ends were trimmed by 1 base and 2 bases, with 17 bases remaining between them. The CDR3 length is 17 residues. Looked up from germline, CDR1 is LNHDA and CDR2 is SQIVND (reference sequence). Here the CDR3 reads CASSIAGRGLGNTEAFF. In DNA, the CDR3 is TGTGCCAGTAGTATAGCCGGGAGGGGCCTCGGAAACACTGAAGCTTTCTTT.

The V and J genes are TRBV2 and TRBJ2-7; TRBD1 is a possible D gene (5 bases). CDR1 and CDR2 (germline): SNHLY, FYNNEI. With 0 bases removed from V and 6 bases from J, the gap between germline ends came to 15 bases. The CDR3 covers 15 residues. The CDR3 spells CASSEARRAVFEQYF. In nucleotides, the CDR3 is TGTGCCAGCAGTGAAGCGCGCAGGGCTGTCTTCGAGCAGTACTTC. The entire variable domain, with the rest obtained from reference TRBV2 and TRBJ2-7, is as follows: EPEVTQTPSHQVTQMGQEVILRCVPISNHLYFYWYRQILGQKVEFLVSFYNNEISEKSEIFDDQFSVERPDGSNFTLKIRSTKLEDSAMYFCASSEARRAVFEQYFGPGTRLTVT.

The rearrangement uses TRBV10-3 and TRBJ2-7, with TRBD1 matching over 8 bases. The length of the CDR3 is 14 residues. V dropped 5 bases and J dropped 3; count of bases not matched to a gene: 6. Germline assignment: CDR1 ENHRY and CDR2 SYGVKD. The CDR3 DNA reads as TGTGCCATCAGTAAGACAGGGGAAGGCTACGAGCAGTACTTC. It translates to CAISKTGEGYEQYF.

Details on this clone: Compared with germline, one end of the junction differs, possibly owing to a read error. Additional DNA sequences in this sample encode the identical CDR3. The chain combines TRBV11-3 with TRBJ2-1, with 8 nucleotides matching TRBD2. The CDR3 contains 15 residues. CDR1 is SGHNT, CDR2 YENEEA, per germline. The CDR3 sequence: CASSSGGTRYSEQFF. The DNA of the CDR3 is TGTGCCAGCAGCTCCGGCGGGACTAGATACAGTGAGCAGTTCTTC.

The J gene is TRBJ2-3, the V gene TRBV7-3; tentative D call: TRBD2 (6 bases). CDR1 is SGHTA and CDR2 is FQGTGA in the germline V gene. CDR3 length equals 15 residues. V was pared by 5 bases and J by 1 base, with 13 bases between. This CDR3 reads CASSPQGGGTDTQYF. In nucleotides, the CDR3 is TGTGCCAGCAGCCCCCAGGGCGGGGGCACAGATACGCAGTATTTT.

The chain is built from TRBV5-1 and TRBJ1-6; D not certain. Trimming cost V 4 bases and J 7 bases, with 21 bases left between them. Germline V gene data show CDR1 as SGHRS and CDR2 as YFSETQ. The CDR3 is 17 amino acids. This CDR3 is CASSKAEGSVGNSPLHF. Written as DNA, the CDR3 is TGCGCCAGCAGCAAAGCTGAGGGTTCAGTGGGAAATTCACCCCTCCACTTT.

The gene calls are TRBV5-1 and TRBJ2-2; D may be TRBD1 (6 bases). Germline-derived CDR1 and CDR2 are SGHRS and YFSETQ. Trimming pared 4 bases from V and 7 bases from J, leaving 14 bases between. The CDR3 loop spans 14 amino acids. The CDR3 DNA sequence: TGCGCCAGCAGCATTAGACAGGACCACGGGGAGCTGTTTTTT. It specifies CASSIRQDHGELFF.

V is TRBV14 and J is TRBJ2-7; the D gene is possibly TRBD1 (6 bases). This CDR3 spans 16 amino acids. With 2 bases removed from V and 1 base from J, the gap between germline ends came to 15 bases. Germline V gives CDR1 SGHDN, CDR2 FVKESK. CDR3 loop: CASSQRSRGFSYEQYF. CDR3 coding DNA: TGTGCCAGCAGCCAACGGAGCAGGGGTTTTTCCTACGAGCAGTACTTC. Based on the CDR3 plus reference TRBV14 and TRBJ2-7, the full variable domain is EAGVTQFPSHSVIEKGQTVTLRCDPISGHDNLYWYRRVMGKEIKFLLHFVKESKQDESGMPNNRFLAERTGGTYSTLKVQPAELEDSGVYFCASSQRSRGFSYEQYFGPGTRLTVT.

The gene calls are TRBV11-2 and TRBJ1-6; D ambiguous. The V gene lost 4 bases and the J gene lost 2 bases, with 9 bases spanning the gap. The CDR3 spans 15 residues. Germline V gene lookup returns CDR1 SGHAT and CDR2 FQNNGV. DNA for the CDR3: TGTGCCAGCAGCTCCTCAGGAACCTATAATTCACCCCTCCACTTT. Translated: CASSSSGTYNSPLHF. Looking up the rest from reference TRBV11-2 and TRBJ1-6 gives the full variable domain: EAGVAQSPRYKIIEKRQSVAFWCNPISGHATLYWYQQILGQGPKLLIQFQNNGVVDDSQLPKDRFSAERLKGVDSTLKIQPAKLEDSAVYLCASSSSGTYNSPLHFGNGTRLTVT.